This TCR beta chain came from a study of T cells in Graves' hyperthyroidism and ophthalmopathy. Overall study results and limits: Most thyroid-expanded clonotypes above 0.001 were also found in blood. Ophthalmopathy stood apart from stable hyperthyroidism in a 13 V-J model. Progression to ophthalmopathy was predicted a median of roughly 6.5 months early.

A remark on this clonotype: Antigen unknown.

Amplification yielded TCR beta CDR3 regions, with RNA transcripts as the source. Carried out on the TCR CDR3, a first-round RT-PCR used the HTBI primer set. TCRdb reprocessed the multiplex PCR reads via MiXCR and lists one record per CDR3 protein. The table lists around 700,000 distinct CDR3 sequences, 18% of them singletons, with over 15% in the top ten. Drawn at first hyperthyroidism diagnosis, the blood sample preceded any ophthalmopathy symptoms. CDR3 length: 14 residues. The V and J ends lost 4 bases and 5 bases, in that order; junction bases with no gene match: 7. Germline V gives CDR1 PRHDT, CDR2 FYEKMQ (reference sequence).

Sequenced: blood. This TCR was recovered from a woman between 50 and 59 years old with Graves' hyperthyroidism that later progressed to Graves' ophthalmopathy. The rearrangement links TRBV13 to TRBJ1-1; 7 positions agree with TRBD1. The DNA of the CDR3 is TGTGCCAGCAGCTCCCAACAGGGGAAAACTGAAGCTTTCTTT. It encodes CASSSQQGKTEAFF.